Following are 12 T cell receptor beta chains from one sample sequenced in a study of T cell responses to AZD1222 COVID-19 vaccine. The repertoire was sequenced with immunoSEQ multiplex PCR; TCRdb's copy has only in-frame clones and lacks some. The table shows under 150,000 clones, with about 90% occurring only once. This specimen was peripheral blood, taken on day 0 of MenACWY control vaccination. The receptors were gathered from an adult in good health.

The chain is built from TRBV2 and TRBJ1-3; D is possibly TRBD1 (6 bases). Germline CDR1 is SNHLY and CDR2 is FYNNEI. The germline V and J ends were trimmed by 6 bases and 0 bases, with 15 bases remaining between them. The CDR3 contains 16 residues. CDR3 amino acids: CASSWTARTSGNTIYF. The CDR3 DNA reads TGTGCCAGCAGCTGGACAGCTAGGACCTCTGGAAACACCATATATTTT.

The chain couples TRBV2 to TRBJ2-3, with 12 bases aligning to TRBD1. The CDR3 is 14 amino acids. Germline trimming cut 8 bases from V and 4 bases from J; bases unmatched to any gene: 4. Germline V gene sequence: CDR1 SNHLY, CDR2 FYNNEI. The CDR3 coding sequence is TGTGCCAGCCGGGACAGGGGGCCTGCAGATACGCAGTATTTT. This encodes CASRDRGPADTQYF.

For the CDR3, the DNA is TGTGCCAGCAGTTACACAAAGAACACTGAAGCTTTCTTT. Translating it yields CASSYTKNTEAFF. V usage is TRBV6-5 and J usage is TRBJ1-1, with no clear D. The CDR3 has 13 amino acids. Between the trimmed V and J ends, which lost 2 bases and 1 base, there was a span of 5 bases. Germline lookup yields CDR1 MNHEY and CDR2 SVGAGI.

The V gene is TRBV7-3, the J gene TRBJ2-7, with D possibly TRBD2 on 6 matching bases. The CDR3 totals 24 residues. The V end was cut by 1 base, the J end by 7 bases, with 44 bases between. Germline CDR1 and CDR2: SGHTA and FQGTGA. CDR3 bases: TGTGCCAGCAGCTTAATTGTGATAGGTTCTTTTTGGGGACTGTTTCACCGACGGACGGAGGAGCAGTACTTC. Its translation is CASSLIVIGSFWGLFHRRTEEQYF.

The V and J genes are TRBV18 and TRBJ2-5; D gene ambiguous. CDR1 is KGHSH, CDR2 LQKENI, per germline. This CDR3 spans 13 amino acids. V dropped 1 base and J dropped 2 bases, with 5 bases sitting between them. The CDR3 sequence: CASSPLGQETQYF. Written as DNA, the CDR3 is TGTGCCAGCTCACCACTCGGACAAGAGACCCAGTACTTC.

The V call is TRBV5-1, the J call TRBJ1-4, with a weak D call TRBD1 (5 bases). Per germline, CDR1 SGHRS and CDR2 YFSETQ. The CDR3 sequence is 15 residues long. V shed 4 bases and J shed 0 bases, with 10 bases lying between them. The CDR3 spells CASSRGPATNEKLFF. CDR3 coding DNA: TGCGCCAGCAGCAGGGGACCCGCAACTAATGAAAAACTGTTTTTT.

The chain combines TRBV18 with TRBJ1-5; the match to TRBD1 covers 7 bases. CDR3 length: 14 amino acids. Trimming removed 1 base from V and 5 bases from J; junction bases left unmatched: 2. Germline V lookup: CDR1 KGHSH, CDR2 LQKENI. Here the CDR3 reads CASSPLTGDQPQHF. In DNA form, the CDR3 reads TGTGCCAGCTCACCACTTACAGGGGATCAGCCCCAGCATTTT.

This chain's CDR3 is CAWRSPNLRRQETQYF. CDR3 DNA: TGTGCCTGGAGATCCCCAAATCTGAGGCGGCAAGAGACCCAGTACTTC. The V and J genes are TRBV30 and TRBJ2-5, with unresolved D. The V gene's germline CDR1 is GTSNPN and CDR2 SVGIG (reference sequence). Trimming stripped 3 bases from V and 2 bases from J, with 19 bases between. The CDR3 has 16 residues.

The chain is built from TRBV19 and TRBJ2-6, with TRBD1 matching over 12 bases. Trimming removed 6 bases from V and 2 bases from J; junction bases left unmatched: 5. Germline loops: CDR1 LNHDA, CDR2 SQIVND (reference sequence). This CDR3 region has 17 residues. CDR3 in amino acids: CASRTGTGGAGANVLTF. CDR3 bases: TGTGCCAGTAGGACCGGGACAGGGGGCGCTGGGGCCAACGTCCTGACTTTC.

V gene TRBV7-9 combines with J gene TRBJ2-1; D is uncertain. V lost 1 base, J lost 5 bases, and 6 bases lay in between. Looked up from germline, CDR1 is SEHNR and CDR2 is FQNEAQ (reference sequence). This CDR3 contains 13 residues. This CDR3 is CASSLVSHNEQFF. The CDR3 bases are TGTGCCAGCAGCTTAGTTTCCCACAATGAGCAGTTCTTC.

The chain joins TRBV7-9 to TRBJ1-6, with TRBD1 identical over 10 bases. V gave up 1 base and J gave up 8 bases; unmatched junction bases: 2. This CDR3 comprises 15 residues. Germline V gives CDR1 SEHNR, CDR2 FQNEAQ (reference sequence). CDR3 DNA sequence: TGTGCCAGCAGCTTAGACGGGACAGGGGATTCACCCCTCCACTTT. Protein product: CASSLDGTGDSPLHF. The whole variable domain, remainder taken from reference TRBV7-9 and TRBJ1-6, is DTGVSQNPRHKITKRGQNVTFRCDPISEHNRLYWYRQTLGQGPEFLTYFQNEAQLEKSRLLSDRFSAERPKGSFSTLEIQRTEQGDSAMYLCASSLDGTGDSPLHFGNGTRLTVT.

The J gene is TRBJ2-1, the V gene TRBV2, with D perhaps matching TRBD1 (5 bases). V was cut by 11 bases and J by 5 bases, with 16 bases left in between. The length of the CDR3 is 13 residues. Germline CDR1 is SNHLY and CDR2 is FYNNEI. This chain's CDR3 is CASKKGEDNEQFF. The CDR3 region has the DNA TGTGCCTCAAAAAAAGGGGAAGACAATGAGCAGTTCTTC.